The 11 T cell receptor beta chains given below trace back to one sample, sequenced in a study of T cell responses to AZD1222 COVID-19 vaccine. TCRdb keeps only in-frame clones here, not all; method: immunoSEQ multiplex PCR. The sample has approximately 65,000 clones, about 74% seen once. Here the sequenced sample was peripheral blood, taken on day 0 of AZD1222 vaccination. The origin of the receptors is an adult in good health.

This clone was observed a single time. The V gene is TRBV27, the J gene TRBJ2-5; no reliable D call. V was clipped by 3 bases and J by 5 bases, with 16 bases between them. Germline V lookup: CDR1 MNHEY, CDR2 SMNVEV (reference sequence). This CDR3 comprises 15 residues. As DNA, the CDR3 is TGTGCCAGCAGTTTTTCCTCCAGGTCGGGTGAGACCCAGTACTTC. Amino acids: CASSFSSRSGETQYF.

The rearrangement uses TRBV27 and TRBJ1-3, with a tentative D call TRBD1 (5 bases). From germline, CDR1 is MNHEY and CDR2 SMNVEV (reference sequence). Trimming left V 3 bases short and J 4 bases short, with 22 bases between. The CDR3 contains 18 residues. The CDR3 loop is CASSFHGAGKKGGNTIYF. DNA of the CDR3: TGTGCCAGCAGTTTTCACGGTGCAGGGAAAAAAGGCGGAAACACCATATATTTT.

The CDR3 region is CASSLDPGSSGTEAFF. The CDR3 DNA reads TGTGCCAGCAGCTTAGACCCAGGGTCGAGTGGTACTGAAGCTTTCTTT. V and J are TRBV7-2 and TRBJ1-1; perhaps TRBD1 as D (5 bases). This CDR3 comprises 16 residues. Deletions cut 1 base from V and 5 bases from J, with 17 bases between. Germline V gene lookup returns CDR1 SGHTA and CDR2 FQGNSA. Full variable domain (missing parts from reference TRBV7-2 and TRBJ1-1): GAGVSQSPSNKVTEKGKDVELRCDPISGHTALYWYRQSLGQGLEFLIYFQGNSAPDKSGLPSDRFSAERTGGSVSTLTIQRTQQEDSAVYLCASSLDPGSSGTEAFFGQGTRLTVV.

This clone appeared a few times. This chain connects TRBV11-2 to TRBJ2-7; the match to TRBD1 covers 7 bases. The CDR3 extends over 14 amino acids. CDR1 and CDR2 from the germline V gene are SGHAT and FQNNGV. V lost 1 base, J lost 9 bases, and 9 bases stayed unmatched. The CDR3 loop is CASSLVTGTLRQYF. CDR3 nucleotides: TGTGCCAGCAGCTTAGTGACAGGGACACTCCGGCAGTACTTC.

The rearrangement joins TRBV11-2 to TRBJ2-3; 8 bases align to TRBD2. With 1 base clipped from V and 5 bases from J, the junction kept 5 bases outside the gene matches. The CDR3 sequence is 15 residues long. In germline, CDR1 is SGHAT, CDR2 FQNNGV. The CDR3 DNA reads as TGTGCCAGCAGCTTAGGGGCCGGGGGGGTAGATACGCAGTATTTT. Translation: CASSLGAGGVDTQYF.

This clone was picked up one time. The CDR3 nucleotides read TGTGCCAGCAGTCAAGGGGGACAGCCCCAGCATTTT. It encodes CASSQGGQPQHF. This sequence joins TRBV27 and TRBJ1-5; maybe TRBD1 (6 bases). The length of the CDR3 is 12 residues. Germline values: CDR1 MNHEY, CDR2 SMNVEV (reference sequence). The V gene lost 5 bases and the J gene lost 7 bases, with 9 bases spanning the gap.

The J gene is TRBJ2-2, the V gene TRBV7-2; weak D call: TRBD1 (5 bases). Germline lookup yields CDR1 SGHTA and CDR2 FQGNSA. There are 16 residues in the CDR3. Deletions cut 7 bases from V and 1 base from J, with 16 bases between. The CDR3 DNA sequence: TGTGCCAGCAACCCCCTGGGGCAGGGGAACACCGGGGAGCTGTTTTTT. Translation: CASNPLGQGNTGELFF.

CDR3 coding DNA: TGTGCCAGCAGCTTAGCGGAGGTGAGGCAGCCCCAGCATTTT. Translating it yields CASSLAEVRQPQHF. This sequence joins TRBV7-8 and TRBJ1-5; D gene unclear. V lost 0 bases and J 7 bases, leaving 10 bases between the germline ends. The CDR3 is made up of 14 amino acids. Germline V lookup: CDR1 SGHVS, CDR2 FQNEAQ.

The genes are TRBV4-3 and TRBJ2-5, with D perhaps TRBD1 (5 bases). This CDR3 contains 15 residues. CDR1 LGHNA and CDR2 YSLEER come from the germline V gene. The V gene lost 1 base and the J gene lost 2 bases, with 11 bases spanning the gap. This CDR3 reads CASSQAQQEQETQYF. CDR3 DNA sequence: TGCGCCAGCAGCCAAGCACAACAGGAACAAGAGACCCAGTACTTC.

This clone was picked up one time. The DNA of the CDR3 is TGTGCCAGCAGTCGATACCTTGGGGCCACAATGAAGGGCACCGGGGAGCTGTTTTTT. It translates to CASSRYLGATMKGTGELFF. The chain has TRBV7-2 and TRBJ2-2, with a possible D match to TRBD1 (5 bases). The CDR3 is 19 residues long. The V gene's germline CDR1 is SGHTA and CDR2 FQGNSA. V lost 6 bases and J lost 4, with 27 bases in between. The variable domain in full, completed from reference TRBV7-2 and TRBJ2-2, reads GAGVSQSPSNKVTEKGKDVELRCDPISGHTALYWYRQSLGQGLEFLIYFQGNSAPDKSGLPSDRFSAERTGGSVSTLTIQRTQQEDSAVYLCASSRYLGATMKGTGELFFGEGSRLTVL.

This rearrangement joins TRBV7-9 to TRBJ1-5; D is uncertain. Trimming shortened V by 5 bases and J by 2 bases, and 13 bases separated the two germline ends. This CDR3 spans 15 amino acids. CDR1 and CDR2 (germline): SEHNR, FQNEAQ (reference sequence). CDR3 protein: CASSGQARGNQPQHF. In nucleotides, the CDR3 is TGTGCCAGCAGCGGTCAGGCCCGGGGCAATCAGCCCCAGCATTTT. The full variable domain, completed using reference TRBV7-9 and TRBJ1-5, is DTGVSQNPRHKITKRGQNVTFRCDPISEHNRLYWYRQTLGQGPEFLTYFQNEAQLEKSRLLSDRFSAERPKGSFSTLEIQRTEQGDSAMYLCASSGQARGNQPQHFGDGTRLSIL.